The 19 T cell receptor beta chains below were found in one sample sequenced in a study of cytomegalovirus exposure and HLA in healthy donors. The PCR contained 60 Vbeta and 13 Jbeta primers. Repertoires were generated with immunoSEQ multiplex PCR, while TCRdb's copy carries only in-frame clones and drops some. The sample records about 160,000 clones, more than 75% being singletons. Sequencing was performed on PBMCs. The receptors here all came from a man aged 18 to 30 in good health and CMV-seropositive.

V and J are TRBV7-2 and TRBJ2-5; 13 positions agree with TRBD2. The J call may be in error: the DNA end matches TRBJ2-7 better. CDR1 and CDR2 (germline): SGHTA, FQGNSA. The CDR3 is made up of 15 amino acids. The CDR3: CATTPTSGRGYEQYF. CDR3 nucleotide sequence: TGTGCCACGACCCCAACTAGCGGGAGGGGGTACGAGCAGTACTTC.

The chain has TRBV2 and TRBJ1-1; 7 nucleotides align to TRBD1. Germline V CDR1 and CDR2: SNHLY, FYNNEI. With V trimmed by 6 bases and J by 6 bases, 7 bases remained unmatched. The CDR3 totals 13 residues. CDR3 sequence (DNA): TGTGCCAGCAGCCGACAGGGCGTCGCTGAAGCTTTCTTT. Translated, it gives CASSRQGVAEAFF.

This clone was counted between two and nine times. The rearrangement joins TRBV5-4 to TRBJ2-1, with 10 bases matching TRBD2. Trimming cost V 4 bases and J 5 bases; bases outside gene matches: 9. Germline loops: CDR1 SGHNT, CDR2 YYREEE (reference sequence). CDR3 size: 16 residues. CDR3 protein: CASSPLWTSGDNEQFF. In nucleotides, the CDR3 is TGTGCCAGCAGCCCACTATGGACTAGCGGAGACAATGAGCAGTTCTTC.

This chain joins TRBV28 and TRBJ2-1; D ambiguous. Germline V lookup: CDR1 MDHEN, CDR2 SYDVKM. V was clipped by 5 bases and J by 3 bases, with 20 bases between them. This CDR3 spans 17 amino acids. The CDR3 bases are TGTGCCAGCAGTCCAATACCGACTGCCCCCATCTACAATGAGCAGTTCTTC. Translated: CASSPIPTAPIYNEQFF.

CDR3 loop: CSASTGGNWELFF. In DNA form, the CDR3 reads TGCAGCGCCTCCACAGGGGGGAATTGGGAACTGTTTTTT. This chain uses TRBV29-1 with TRBJ1-4; 8 nucleotides align to TRBD1. CDR1 is SQVTM, CDR2 ANQGSEA, per germline. The J segment lost 12 bases and the V segment lost 7 bases, leaving 13 bases of the junction unmatched. The CDR3 sequence is 13 residues long.

The rearrangement links TRBV5-4 to TRBJ1-3, with no clear D. This CDR3 spans 14 amino acids. Germline loops: CDR1 SGHNT, CDR2 YYREEE (reference sequence). Trimming left V 2 bases short and J 4 bases short, with 10 bases between. CDR3 in amino acids: CASSFSTAGNTIYF. The CDR3, as DNA: TGTGCCAGCAGCTTTTCAACAGCCGGAAACACCATATATTTT.

V usage is TRBV19 and J usage is TRBJ2-1; a possible D gene is TRBD1 (5 bases). Germline V gene lookup returns CDR1 LNHDA and CDR2 SQIVND (reference sequence). The CDR3 loop spans 12 amino acids. Trimming pared 5 bases from V and 4 bases from J, leaving 6 bases between. The CDR3 DNA follows: TGTGCCAGTAGTGCAGGGTACAATGAGCAGTTCTTC. Translating it yields CASSAGYNEQFF. Using reference TRBV19 and TRBJ2-1 for the parts outside the CDR3, the full variable domain is DGGITQSPKYLFRKEGQNVTLSCEQNLNHDAMYWYRQDPGQGLRLIYYSQIVNDFQKGDIAEGYSVSREKKESFPLTVTSAQKNPTAFYLCASSAGYNEQFFGPGTRLTVL.

The V gene is TRBV5-1, the J gene TRBJ2-2; 7 bases agree with TRBD1. V was clipped by 4 bases and J by 3 bases; unmatched bases: 3. CDR1 is SGHRS, CDR2 YFSETQ, per germline. CDR3 length: 14 amino acids. CDR3 sequence: CASSVGQDTGELFF. The CDR3 coding sequence is TGCGCCAGCAGCGTTGGACAGGACACCGGGGAGCTGTTTTTT.

The chain recombines TRBV10-1 with TRBJ1-3; tentatively, D is TRBD1 (6 bases). Looked up from germline, CDR1 is WNHNN and CDR2 is SYGVQD (reference sequence). There are 19 residues in the CDR3. V lost 10 bases and J lost 0, with 28 bases in between. In nucleotides, the CDR3 is TGCGCCACCAAGACACAGGACAGCGCCCAAAGTAACTCTGGAAACACCATATATTTT. Amino acid sequence: CATKTQDSAQSNSGNTIYF.

The CDR3 DNA reads TGTGCCAGCAGCTTAGTAGTTTCTGGCAGAACTAAAATCGGCAACGGAAACACCATATATTTT. Its protein is CASSLVVSGRTKIGNGNTIYF. The chain couples TRBV7-8 to TRBJ1-3; D ambiguous. In germline, CDR1 is SGHVS, CDR2 FQNEAQ. This CDR3 has 21 amino acids. V was clipped by 1 base and J by 4 bases, with 29 bases between them.

This chain connects TRBV15 to TRBJ1-6; tentative D call: TRBD1 (5 bases). CDR1 is LNHNV and CDR2 is YYDKDF in the germline V gene (reference sequence). CDR3 length: 16 amino acids. V was clipped by 1 base and J by 7 bases, with 14 bases between them. CDR3 residues: CATSRGGGTRNSPLHF. The CDR3 DNA sequence: TGTGCCACCAGCAGAGGGGGTGGGACTCGGAATTCACCCCTCCACTTT.

The V call is TRBV2, the J call TRBJ1-4, with 8 bases identical to TRBD1. The CDR3 is made up of 15 amino acids. Germline CDR1 and CDR2: SNHLY and FYNNEI. V lost 6 bases to trimming and J lost 6 bases; unmatched junction nucleotides: 9. This chain's CDR3 is CASSADRGVYEKLFF. Here the CDR3 DNA reads TGTGCCAGCAGCGCAGACAGGGGTGTTTATGAAAAACTGTTTTTT.

The chain links TRBV29-1 to TRBJ1-2; possibly TRBD1 for D (6 bases). Germline lookup yields CDR1 SQVTM and CDR2 ANQGSEA. Trimming took 2 bases from V and 6 from J, leaving 13 bases between them. This CDR3 spans 13 amino acids. Here the CDR3 DNA reads TGCAGCGTTGAACGGGGGGGCCCTAATGGCTACACCTTC. This sequence encodes CSVERGGPNGYTF. Full variable domain (remainder filled in from reference TRBV29-1 and TRBJ1-2): SAVISQKPSRDICQRGTSLTIQCQVDSQVTMMFWYRQQPGQSLTLIATANQGSEATYESGFVIDKFPISRPNLTFSTLTVSNMSPEDSSIYLCSVERGGPNGYTFGSGTRLTVV.

This clone was seen a handful of times. V is TRBV5-6 and J is TRBJ1-6, with TRBD1 as a possible D gene (5 bases). The CDR3 spans 15 residues. Trimming took off 3 bases at V and 13 bases at J, with 20 bases between the two ends. Germline V gives CDR1 SGHDT, CDR2 YYEEEE. The CDR3 sequence: CASSSTAAGIVPLHF. Written as DNA, the CDR3 is TGTGCCAGCAGCTCGACAGCGGCGGGGATTGTCCCCCTCCACTTT.

The chain joins TRBV11-2 to TRBJ2-2; D is ambiguous. V dropped 7 bases and J dropped 2 bases, with 5 bases sitting between them. CDR3 size: 12 residues. CDR1 is SGHAT, CDR2 FQNNGV, per germline. For the CDR3, the DNA is TGTGCCAGCACCCCAAACACCGGGGAGCTGTTTTTT. Protein: CASTPNTGELFF.

The chain uses TRBV5-8 and TRBJ1-1, with D possibly TRBD1 on 6 matching bases. Germline loops: CDR1 SGHTS, CDR2 YDEGEE. V lost 3 bases and J lost 0, with 15 bases in between. The CDR3 length is 16 residues. DNA of the CDR3: TGTGCCAGCAGCTCCCGGGACGGGGGGCTGAACACTGAAGCTTTCTTT. As protein: CASSSRDGGLNTEAFF. Complete variable domain (other parts from reference TRBV5-8 and TRBJ1-1): EAGVTQSPTHLIKTRGQQATLRCSPISGHTSVYWYQQALGLGLQFLLWYDEGEERNRGNFPPRFSGRQFPNYSSELNVNALELEDSALYLCASSSRDGGLNTEAFFGQGTRLTVV.

The chain links TRBV2 to TRBJ2-5, with 14 bases fitting TRBD2. Germline V gene sequence: CDR1 SNHLY, CDR2 FYNNEI. V trimming: 4 bases; J trimming: 5 bases; junction bases outside the gene matches: 6. This CDR3 comprises 16 residues. The CDR3 coding sequence is TGTGCCAGCAGTGTGGGACTAGCGGGGGTAGGGGAGACCCAGTACTTC. Translation gives CASSVGLAGVGETQYF.

V is TRBV25-1 and J is TRBJ2-3; the D gene is possibly TRBD2 (5 bases). Per germline, CDR1 MGHDK and CDR2 SYGVNS. The germline V and J ends were trimmed by 4 bases and 0 bases, with 11 bases remaining between them. This CDR3 has 15 amino acids. The CDR3 bases are TGTGCCAGCAGTGGTTCAGCGGTTAGCACAGATACGCAGTATTTT. Translated: CASSGSAVSTDTQYF.

The genes are TRBV7-2 and TRBJ2-3; TRBD2 matches 8 bases. V lost 1 base to trimming and J lost 1 base; unmatched junction nucleotides: 7. CDR1 is SGHTA and CDR2 is FQGNSA in the germline V gene. There are 17 residues in the CDR3. The CDR3 region is CASSLVAAGDRTDTQYF. The CDR3 DNA follows: TGTGCCAGCAGCTTAGTTGCAGCGGGGGATCGCACAGATACGCAGTATTTT. The variable domain in full, with the rest retrieved from reference TRBV7-2 and TRBJ2-3, is GAGVSQSPSNKVTEKGKDVELRCDPISGHTALYWYRQSLGQGLEFLIYFQGNSAPDKSGLPSDRFSAERTGGSVSTLTIQRTQQEDSAVYLCASSLVAAGDRTDTQYFGPGTRLTVL.